This T cell receptor (beta chain) was observed in a study of vaccination effects on CD4 cells after COVID-19. The overall study: Samples were taken post-vaccine, and their median timing was 72 days after the second dose.

TCRdb's copy holds only in-frame clones and misses some; the assay was immunoSEQ multiplex PCR. Found here are 30,000 to 40,000 clones, roughly two thirds of them singletons; the top ten hold more than 10%. This clone was detected a few times. The target antigen is unknown. Sequencing followed a ViraFEST assay step that expanded antigen-specific CD4+ T cells with viral peptide pools. Following 10 days of culture, CD4+ T cells were isolated. Two doses of BNT162b2 or mRNA-1273 vaccine were administered to participants. Vaccinees lacked prior SARS-CoV-2 infection and tested negative for nucleocapsid antibodies. Each well held 1.5 million to 2.5 million PBMC cultured with about 9.9 ug/ml peptides and roughly 11 IU/ml IL-2. Replacing half the medium with IL-2 medium was done on days 3 and 7. The CDR3 has 18 residues. CDR1 and CDR2 from the germline V gene are LGHNA and YNFKEQ. J lost 4 bases, V lost 3 bases, and 13 bases had no gene match.

This sequence joins TRBV4-2 and TRBJ2-1; 9 positions agree with TRBD2. The sample consisted of CD4+ T cells from PBMCs cultured with HCoV-229E spike peptides, taken after COVID-19 vaccination. The receptor was derived from a human donor who received a COVID-19 vaccine. CDR3 sequence (DNA): TGTGCCAGCAGCCAGGGTAATAGCGGGGGCCGAACATACAATGAGCAGTTCTTC. This gives the protein CASSQGNSGGRTYNEQFF.